Below, one T cell receptor (beta chain) is given with its context. These data originate in a study of Ad26.COV2.S vaccination and SARS-CoV-2 variants. Trimming stripped 5 bases from V and 2 bases from J, with 10 bases between. The CDR3 runs 14 residues. CDR1 MNHEY and CDR2 SVGAGI come from the germline V gene. The table came from immunoSEQ multiplex PCR; TCRdb's copy has only in-frame clones and leaves some out. This repertoire shows roughly 150,000 clones, 86% found once; its top ten account for 5%. The source was peripheral blood, collected after recovery from COVID-19. The source is a human donor who had recovered from COVID-19. The chain carries TRBV6-5 and TRBJ1-3; weak D call: TRBD1 (5 bases). DNA of the CDR3: TGTGCCAGCAGTCCCAGGGAACCTGGAAACACCATATATTTT. This translates into CASSPREPGNTIYF.